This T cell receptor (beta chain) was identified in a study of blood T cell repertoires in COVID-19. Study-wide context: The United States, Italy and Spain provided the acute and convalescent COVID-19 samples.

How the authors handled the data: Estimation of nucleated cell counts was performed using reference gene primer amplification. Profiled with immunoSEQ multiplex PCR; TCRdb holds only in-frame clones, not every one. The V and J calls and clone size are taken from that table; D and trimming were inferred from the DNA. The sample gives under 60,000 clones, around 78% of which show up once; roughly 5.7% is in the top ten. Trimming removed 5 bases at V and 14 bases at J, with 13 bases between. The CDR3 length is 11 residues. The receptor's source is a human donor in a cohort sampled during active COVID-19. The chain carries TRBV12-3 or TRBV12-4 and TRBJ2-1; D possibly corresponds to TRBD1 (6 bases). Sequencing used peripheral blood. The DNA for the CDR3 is TGTGCCAGCAGTCCGGACAGTGGGGAGTTCTTC. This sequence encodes CASSPDSGEFF.